This TCR beta chain appears in the sequencing data of a study of glioma-infiltrating T cells after dendritic cell vaccination. Study details: Glioblastoma patients came from Phase I and II dendritic cell vaccination trials.

The protocol was immunoSEQ multiplex PCR, while the TCRdb copy is restricted to in-frame clones and leaves out a portion. The data contain roughly 80,000 clones, around 90% of them singletons. The CDR3 totals 14 residues. Trimming removed 4 bases from V and 0 bases from J; junction bases left unmatched: 5. Germline CDR1 is SQVTM and CDR2 is ANQGSEA. The time point: after dendritic cell vaccination, including at tumor progression/relapse. V gene TRBV29-1 combines with J gene TRBJ2-7; 8 bases align to TRBD1. The clonotype originates from a human donor with glioblastoma. The specimen comprised blood, sampled after dendritic cell vaccination. DNA of the CDR3: TGCAGCGTTGCGGACAGGGCTAGCTCCTACGAGCAGTACTTC. Its protein product is CSVADRASSYEQYF.